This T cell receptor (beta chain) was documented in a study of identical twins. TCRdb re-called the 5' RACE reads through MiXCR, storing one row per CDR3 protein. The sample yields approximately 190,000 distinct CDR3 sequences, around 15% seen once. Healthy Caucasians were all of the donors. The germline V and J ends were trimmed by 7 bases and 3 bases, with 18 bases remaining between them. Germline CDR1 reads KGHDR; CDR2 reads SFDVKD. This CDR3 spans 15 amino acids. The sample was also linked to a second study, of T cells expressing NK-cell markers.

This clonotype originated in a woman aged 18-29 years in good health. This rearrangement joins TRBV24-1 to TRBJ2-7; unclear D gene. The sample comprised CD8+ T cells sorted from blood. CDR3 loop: CATSPRRVLSYEQYF. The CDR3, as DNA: TGTGCCACCAGCCCCCGTCGGGTCCTCAGCTACGAGCAGTACTTC.